This entry lists 14 T cell receptor beta chains sequenced from one sample in a study of vaccination and CD4 T cells after COVID-19. The antigens for these receptors are not known. Treatment described: roughly 10-day PBMC culture with coronavirus spike peptide pools or control peptides (ViraFEST assay). Scientists ran DNA taken from cultured CD4+ T cells through the Oncomine TCR Beta short-read assay for sequencing. TCRdb analysed the PCR reads with MiXCR anew, one entry per CDR3 protein. The sample records around 18,000 distinct CDR3 sequences, approximately 50% being singletons. The starting material was CD4+ T cells from blood, cultured in vitro, obtained before SARS-CoV-2 vaccination. Receptors originate from a human donor who had recovered from COVID-19.

CDR3 region: CSVEGGQTYEQYF. CDR3 coding DNA: TGCAGCGTTGAAGGTGGACAGACCTACGAGCAGTACTTC. This chain connects TRBV29-1 to TRBJ2-7; perhaps TRBD1 as D (6 bases). Germline V CDR1 and CDR2: SQVTM, ANQGSEA. The germline V and J ends were trimmed by 1 base and 2 bases, with 9 bases remaining between them. The CDR3 has 13 amino acids.

The chain is built from TRBV6-1 and TRBJ1-4; D is possibly TRBD1 (6 bases). The V gene's germline CDR1 is MNHNS and CDR2 SASEGT. The CDR3 totals 14 residues. Trimming left V 9 bases short and J 10 bases short, with 21 bases between. CDR3 nucleotide sequence: TGTGCCAGTAATTCCGACAGGTTCCTCGTAAAACTGTTTTTT. Translation: CASNSDRFLVKLFF.

The gene calls are TRBV7-2 and TRBJ2-7, with D possibly called TRBD1 or TRBD2 (5 bases each). The germline CDR1 and CDR2 sequences are SGHTA and FQGNSA. V was trimmed by 1 base and J by 4 bases, leaving 11 bases between them. The CDR3 totals 14 residues. CDR3 DNA: TGTGCCAGCAGCTTAGGTGCTGGGGGTTACGAGCAGTACTTC. This codes for CASSLGAGGYEQYF. The full variable domain, completed using reference TRBV7-2 and TRBJ2-7, is GAGVSQSPSNKVTEKGKDVELRCDPISGHTALYWYRQSLGQGLEFLIYFQGNSAPDKSGLPSDRFSAERTGGSVSTLTIQRTQQEDSAVYLCASSLGAGGYEQYFGPGTRLTVT.

This chain connects TRBV10-2 to TRBJ2-7; D call uncertain. The V end lost 0 bases, the J end lost 6 bases, and 9 bases lay between the germline ends. This CDR3 comprises 13 residues. CDR1 is WSHSY, CDR2 SAAADI, per germline. This CDR3 reads CASSESFVREQYF. The CDR3 coding sequence is TGCGCCAGCAGTGAGTCGTTTGTTCGCGAGCAGTACTTC.

The chain links TRBV24-1 to TRBJ2-2; D not certain. The V end lost 5 bases, the J end lost 4 bases, and 7 bases lay between the germline ends. In germline, CDR1 is KGHDR, CDR2 SFDVKD. CDR3 length equals 13 residues. This chain's CDR3 is CATSGTSTGELFF. CDR3 sequence (DNA): TGTGCCACCAGTGGAACGAGCACCGGGGAGCTGTTTTTT.

The rearrangement uses TRBV20-1 and TRBJ2-1; D perhaps matches TRBD2 (5 bases). CDR1 and CDR2 (germline): DFQATT, SNEGSKA (reference sequence). CDR3 length equals 17 residues. Trimming shortened V by 1 base and J by 3 bases, and 19 bases separated the two germline ends. The CDR3 protein is CSARGNSLGRYYNEQFF. The CDR3 bases are TGCAGTGCTAGAGGTAACAGCCTGGGGAGATACTACAATGAGCAGTTCTTC.

This clonotype appeared a few times. The rearrangement joins TRBV20-1 to TRBJ1-2, with unresolved D. CDR1 DFQATT and CDR2 SNEGSKA come from the germline V gene (reference sequence). The V gene lost 6 bases and the J gene lost 5 bases, with 13 bases spanning the gap. The CDR3 length is 12 residues. The CDR3 DNA follows: TGCAGTGCACAGACCTACGGATATGGCTACACCTTC. Its protein product is CSAQTYGYGYTF.

V usage is TRBV18 and J usage is TRBJ2-5, with D uncertain. CDR3 length: 12 residues. Trimming took 6 bases from V and 0 from J, leaving 5 bases between them. The germline CDR1 and CDR2 sequences are KGHSH and LQKENI. CDR3 sequence reads: CASSRNQETQYF. CDR3 coding DNA: TGTGCCAGCTCCCGAAACCAAGAGACCCAGTACTTC.

CDR3 bases: TGTGCCAGCAGGGTGTGGGAAAATCAGCCCCAGCATTTT. Translation: CASRVWENQPQHF. The chain joins TRBV6-2 or TRBV6-3 to TRBJ1-5; D gene ambiguous. The CDR3 spans 13 residues. Germline values: CDR1 MNHEY, CDR2 SVGEGT. V lost 6 bases and J 4 bases, leaving 10 bases between the germline ends.

This rearrangement joins TRBV6-5 to TRBJ2-3, with 9 bases aligning to TRBD2. V shed 2 bases and J 1 base; nucleotides not matched to a gene: 13. This CDR3 contains 19 residues. Germline CDR1 is MNHEY and CDR2 is SVGAGI. CDR3 loop: CASSYEELAGRGGTDTQYF. The DNA of the CDR3 is TGTGCCAGCAGTTACGAAGAACTAGCGGGTAGAGGTGGCACAGATACGCAGTATTTT.

The chain joins TRBV25-1 to TRBJ1-1, with a weak D call TRBD1 (6 bases). V lost 3 bases and J 5 bases, leaving 16 bases between the germline ends. In germline, CDR1 is MGHDK, CDR2 SYGVNS. The CDR3 spans 15 residues. CDR3 nucleotides: TGTGCCAGCAGTGAGGAGGGGCAGGGGTGGACTGAAGCTTTCTTT. Amino acids: CASSEEGQGWTEAFF.

This sequence joins TRBV24-1 and TRBJ2-2; D is uncertain. Germline CDR1 is KGHDR and CDR2 is SFDVKD. Trimming removed 5 bases from V and 1 base from J, with 7 bases in between. The CDR3 length is 14 residues. In DNA, the CDR3 is TGTGCCACCAGTGCCCGGGTGAACACCGGGGAGCTGTTTTTT. It specifies CATSARVNTGELFF.

V gene TRBV7-2 combines with J gene TRBJ1-2; D is ambiguous. Germline CDR1 SGHTA, CDR2 FQGNSA. This CDR3 comprises 15 residues. V shed 4 bases and J shed 8 bases, with 20 bases lying between them. The CDR3 loop is CASSSPRRTDHGYTF. CDR3 nucleotide sequence: TGTGCCAGCAGCTCCCCCCGGAGAACCGACCACGGCTACACCTTC.

This clonotype appeared a single time. The CDR3 loop is CSATGGGGANVLTF. CDR3 nucleotide sequence: TGCAGTGCCACCGGGGGGGGTGGGGCCAACGTCCTGACTTTC. This chain links TRBV20-1 with TRBJ2-6; 8 nucleotides match TRBD2. Germline V gene data show CDR1 as DFQATT and CDR2 as SNEGSKA (reference sequence). The length of the CDR3 is 14 residues. V was pared by 6 bases and J by 3 bases, with 4 bases of the junction left unmatched.